The 10 T cell receptor beta chains below all came from one sample that was sequenced in a study of blood T cell repertoires in COVID-19. Profiled with immunoSEQ multiplex PCR; TCRdb holds only in-frame clones, not every one. The data hold under 350,000 clones, with about 89% observed a single time. Sequencing was done on a sample of peripheral blood. The receptor source for this set is a man aged 35 to 55 with acute or convalescent COVID-19.

The gene calls are TRBV10-3 and TRBJ1-5; possible D gene TRBD1, 5 bases. Germline V CDR1 and CDR2: ENHRY, SYGVKD. V gave up 8 bases and J gave up 0 bases, with 11 bases separating them. This CDR3 spans 14 amino acids. DNA of the CDR3: TGTGCCATCCAGCAGGGTAATAGCAATCAGCCCCAGCATTTT. It specifies CAIQQGNSNQPQHF.

The chain joins TRBV10-3 to TRBJ1-1; D is unresolved. The CDR3 consists of 14 residues. V was clipped by 2 bases and J by 0 bases, with 7 bases between them. Germline values: CDR1 ENHRY, CDR2 SYGVKD. Here the CDR3 DNA reads TGTGCCATCAGTGAGCCGGGAGTGAACACTGAAGCTTTCTTT. Translating gives CAISEPGVNTEAFF.

The chain is built from TRBV5-1 and TRBJ2-3, with 8 bases matching TRBD1. The germline gives CDR1 SGHRS, CDR2 YFSETQ. CDR3 length equals 16 residues. V shed 4 bases and J 1 base; nucleotides not matched to a gene: 8. CDR3 in amino acids: CASSGGQDYRTDTQYF. CDR3 DNA: TGCGCCAGCAGCGGGGGACAGGACTACCGCACAGATACGCAGTATTTT.

This rearrangement joins TRBV29-1 to TRBJ2-7; 7 bases map to TRBD1. Germline CDR1 reads SQVTM; CDR2 reads ANQGSEA. The J segment lost 5 bases and the V segment lost 0 bases, leaving 7 bases of the junction unmatched. The CDR3 contains 14 residues. CDR3 loop: CSVEDRHRGDEQYF. The CDR3 nucleotides are TGCAGCGTTGAAGATCGTCACAGGGGCGACGAGCAGTACTTC.

The J gene is TRBJ2-1, the V gene TRBV24-1, with 10 bases identical to TRBD1. The germline gives CDR1 KGHDR, CDR2 SFDVKD. The CDR3 totals 16 residues. The trim removed 5 bases at V and 7 bases at J, leaving 10 bases unmatched. The CDR3 DNA reads TGTGCCACCAGTGCCCTGGACAGGGGGGCGCGGAATGAGCAGTTCTTC. This encodes CATSALDRGARNEQFF.

V gene TRBV30 combines with J gene TRBJ1-5; 8 bases map to TRBD1. The CDR3 extends over 18 amino acids. Germline V gene sequence: CDR1 GTSNPN, CDR2 SVGIG (reference sequence). The V gene end was trimmed by 0 bases and the J gene end by 1 base; junction bases not matched to a gene: 11. CDR3: CAWSVPGGYRGSNQPQHF. The CDR3 nucleotides read TGTGCCTGGAGTGTACCGGGGGGCTACAGGGGGAGCAATCAGCCCCAGCATTTT.

This sequence joins TRBV12-3 or TRBV12-4 and TRBJ2-1; D is possibly TRBD1 (5 bases). Trimming cost V 3 bases and J 9 bases, with 6 bases left between them. This CDR3 spans 11 amino acids. The CDR3 DNA sequence: TGTGCCAGCAGTTTTAGGGGTGAGCAGTTCTTC. Its protein product is CASSFRGEQFF.

V gene TRBV7-8 combines with J gene TRBJ2-1; a possible D gene is TRBD2 (5 bases). Trimming took off 2 bases at V and 9 bases at J, with 20 bases between the two ends. Germline assignment: CDR1 SGHVS and CDR2 FQNEAQ. The CDR3 runs 16 residues. The CDR3 bases are TGTGCCAGCAGCTTAAGAACTGGCCTTGAGGGATTTGAGCAGTTCTTC. It translates to CASSLRTGLEGFEQFF.

The chain joins TRBV7-2 to TRBJ2-7, with 14 positions matching TRBD2. The CDR3 sequence is 15 residues long. V dropped 7 bases and J dropped 2; count of bases not matched to a gene: 4. Germline loops: CDR1 SGHTA, CDR2 FQGNSA. In DNA, the CDR3 is TGTGCCAGCACCGGGACTAGCGGGGGTCCCTACGAGCAGTACTTC. It encodes CASTGTSGGPYEQYF. Full variable domain (missing parts from reference TRBV7-2 and TRBJ2-7): GAGVSQSPSNKVTEKGKDVELRCDPISGHTALYWYRQSLGQGLEFLIYFQGNSAPDKSGLPSDRFSAERTGGSVSTLTIQRTQQEDSAVYLCASTGTSGGPYEQYFGPGTRLTVT.

The chain is built from TRBV27 and TRBJ1-6; 9 bases agree with TRBD1. Germline CDR1 and CDR2: MNHEY and SMNVEV (reference sequence). V gave up 8 bases and J gave up 6 bases; unmatched junction bases: 5. The CDR3 consists of 14 residues. DNA for the CDR3: TGTGCCAGCCACAGGGGGCTAGGTAATTCACCCCTCCACTTT. This encodes CASHRGLGNSPLHF.